Below, 18 T cell receptor beta chains from the same sample are listed, as sequenced in a study of shared clonotypes between healthy human individuals. As defined, naive CD8 cells were CD45RO-negative and positively selected for CCR7, with terminally differentiated effector memory CD45RA+ cells excluded. TCRdb's copy holds only in-frame clones and misses some; the assay was immunoSEQ multiplex PCR. There are about 2.1 million clones in the sample; just under 95% occur only once, and around 1.8% lies in the top ten. The sample consisted of naive CD8+ T cells from PBMCs. The receptors derive from a man younger than 35 in good health. Some clones in this sample may be carry-over from other donors' samples.

The J gene is TRBJ2-5, the V gene TRBV9; D gene unclear. Per germline, CDR1 SGDLS and CDR2 YYNGEE. This CDR3 spans 14 amino acids. The germline V and J ends were trimmed by 0 bases and 4 bases, with 10 bases remaining between them. The CDR3 DNA is TGTGCCAGCAGCGTAGAACAGTTCGGAGAGACCCAGTACTTC. This codes for CASSVEQFGETQYF.

This sequence joins TRBV7-8 and TRBJ2-3; 10 bases fit TRBD1. Trimming took 10 bases from V and 2 from J; bases not matched to a gene: 3. The CDR3 is made up of 13 amino acids. Germline V gene sequence: CDR1 SGHVS, CDR2 FQNEAQ. CDR3 nucleotide sequence: TGTGCCATCGGACAGGGGGACACAGATACGCAGTATTTT. Translating gives CAIGQGDTDTQYF.

V gene TRBV5-1 combines with J gene TRBJ2-5; D is undetermined. The CDR3 runs to 14 residues. Germline lookup yields CDR1 SGHRS and CDR2 YFSETQ. V shed 2 bases and J shed 3 bases, with 11 bases lying between them. CDR3 nucleotides: TGCGCCAGCAGCTTAATTTACGGTAAAGAGACCCAGTACTTC. This sequence encodes CASSLIYGKETQYF. Complete variable domain (other parts from reference TRBV5-1 and TRBJ2-5): KAGVTQTPRYLIKTRGQQVTLSCSPISGHRSVSWYQQTPGQGLQFLFEYFSETQRNKGNFPGRFSGRQFSNSRSEMNVSTLELGDSALYLCASSLIYGKETQYFGPGTRLLVL.

This chain uses TRBV7-9 with TRBJ2-7, with D unresolved. The germline V gene has CDR1 SEHNR and CDR2 FQNEAQ (reference sequence). The CDR3 covers 17 residues. V was trimmed by 3 bases and J by 4 bases, leaving 22 bases between them. This chain's CDR3 is CASSFTALDTRTYEQYF. The DNA for the CDR3 is TGTGCCAGCAGCTTTACGGCTCTCGACACCAGAACTTACGAGCAGTACTTC.

The chain combines TRBV27 with TRBJ1-2, with D perhaps TRBD1 (6 bases). The CDR3 consists of 15 residues. Germline V gives CDR1 MNHEY, CDR2 SMNVEV (reference sequence). Trimming cost V 6 bases and J 0 bases, with 14 bases left between them. CDR3: CASSPDRLANYGYTF. The CDR3 coding sequence is TGTGCCAGCAGCCCCGACAGGCTTGCTAACTATGGCTACACCTTC.

This clone has only one observation. The rearrangement links TRBV9 to TRBJ1-2; no clear D gene. CDR3 length equals 12 residues. Germline V lookup: CDR1 SGDLS, CDR2 YYNGEE. The V end was cut by 3 bases, the J end by 6 bases, with 9 bases between. The CDR3 spells CASSGDKHGYTF. The CDR3 bases are TGTGCCAGCAGCGGAGACAAGCATGGCTACACCTTC.

The chain employs TRBV7-2 and TRBJ2-7; no reliable D call. The germline CDR1 and CDR2 sequences are SGHTA and FQGNSA. This CDR3 comprises 14 residues. With 0 bases removed from V and 0 bases from J, the gap between germline ends came to 6 bases. CDR3 nucleotide sequence: TGTGCCAGCAGCTTAGCCAGGAGCTCCTACGAGCAGTACTTC. This sequence encodes CASSLARSSYEQYF.

Here the CDR3 DNA reads TGCGCCAGCAGCCCAAACCCTAAAGGCTACGAGCAGTACTTC. Protein: CASSPNPKGYEQYF. The V and J genes are TRBV4-1 and TRBJ2-7; D remains unclear. CDR3 length: 14 amino acids. V lost 4 bases and J 3 bases, leaving 13 bases between the germline ends. CDR1 MGHRA and CDR2 YSYEKL come from the germline V gene.

The genes are TRBV5-1 and TRBJ2-7; TRBD2 matches at 12 bases. Germline V lookup: CDR1 SGHRS, CDR2 YFSETQ. CDR3 length equals 17 residues. With 1 base clipped from V and 2 bases from J, the junction kept 7 bases outside the gene matches. CDR3 bases: TGCGCCAGCAGCTTGACTAGCGGGAGGACGGTCGCCTACGAGCAGTACTTC. Its translation: CASSLTSGRTVAYEQYF.

J is TRBJ1-1 and V is TRBV27; maybe TRBD1 (5 bases). The CDR3 consists of 14 residues. The V and J ends lost 3 bases and 4 bases respectively, with 12 bases between them. Per the germline V gene, CDR1 is MNHEY and CDR2 is SMNVEV (reference sequence). The CDR3, as DNA: TGTGCCAGCAGTTTTGAGAGGGGTTCCACTGAAGCTTTCTTT. Its translation: CASSFERGSTEAFF.

A word on this clone: This CDR3 is also generated by other DNA sequences in the sample. The chain uses TRBV9 and TRBJ2-7; D uncertain. V was clipped by 4 bases and J by 0 bases, with 8 bases between them. The germline CDR1 and CDR2 sequences are SGDLS and YYNGEE. The CDR3 runs 13 residues. The CDR3 spells CASSLSLSYEQYF. The CDR3 DNA reads as TGTGCCAGCAGCCTCTCACTCTCCTACGAGCAGTACTTC. Full variable domain (rest looked up from reference TRBV9 and TRBJ2-7): DSGVTQTPKHLITATGQRVTLRCSPRSGDLSVYWYQQSLDQGLQFLIQYYNGEERAKGNILERFSAQQFPDLHSELNLSSLELGDSALYFCASSLSLSYEQYFGPGTRLTVT.

V is TRBV9 and J is TRBJ2-7, with 9 bases aligning to TRBD2. The CDR3 consists of 18 residues. The ends lost 0 bases at V and 3 bases at J; junction bases unmatched: 13. Looked up from germline, CDR1 is SGDLS and CDR2 is YYNGEE. CDR3 protein: CASSVVRTKSGRIYEQYF. CDR3 bases: TGTGCCAGCAGCGTAGTGAGGACTAAAAGCGGGAGGATCTACGAGCAGTACTTC.

This CDR3 is CASSHPATSDDEQYF. In nucleotides, the CDR3 is TGTGCCAGCAGCCATCCGGCCACTAGCGACGACGAGCAGTACTTC. This chain links TRBV7-9 with TRBJ2-7; 7 bases line up with TRBD2. Looked up from germline, CDR1 is SEHNR and CDR2 is FQNEAQ (reference sequence). The CDR3 totals 15 residues. V dropped 5 bases and J dropped 5; count of bases not matched to a gene: 12.

The chain has TRBV27 and TRBJ1-5; D perhaps matches TRBD1 (5 bases). Germline-derived CDR1 and CDR2 are MNHEY and SMNVEV (reference sequence). With 2 bases removed from V and 0 bases from J, the gap between germline ends came to 8 bases. CDR3 length: 15 residues. The CDR3, as DNA: TGTGCCAGCAGTTTACGCAGGGCTAGCAATCAGCCCCAGCATTTT. Encoded protein: CASSLRRASNQPQHF.

The chain couples TRBV7-9 to TRBJ2-1; the D is unclear. This CDR3 contains 14 residues. Germline V CDR1 and CDR2: SEHNR, FQNEAQ (reference sequence). V was pared by 1 base and J by 7 bases, with 11 bases between. CDR3 bases: TGTGCCAGCAGCTTAGGGGGTGCAGCGAATGAGCAGTTCTTC. This encodes CASSLGGAANEQFF.

V gene TRBV2 combines with J gene TRBJ2-7, with unresolved D. The germline V and J ends were trimmed by 7 bases and 6 bases, with 19 bases remaining between them. This CDR3 spans 14 amino acids. Per the germline V gene, CDR1 is SNHLY and CDR2 is FYNNEI. CDR3 in DNA: TGTGCCAGCACTCAGCTATCCAGCATCATCGAGCAGTACTTC. Its protein product is CASTQLSSIIEQYF.

The genes are TRBV5-1 and TRBJ2-1; TRBD2 matches at 10 bases. Germline CDR1 reads SGHRS; CDR2 reads YFSETQ. The ends lost 2 bases at V and 4 bases at J; junction bases unmatched: 6. The CDR3 sequence is 16 residues long. The CDR3, as DNA: TGCGCCAGCAGCTTCGGTGGAGCGGGAGGGTACAATGAGCAGTTCTTC. Encoded protein: CASSFGGAGGYNEQFF.

In DNA form, the CDR3 reads TGTGCCAGCAGTTTGAGGCGTTTGGGGACTACCCACTACGAGCAGTACTTC. Encoded protein: CASSLRRLGTTHYEQYF. V and J are TRBV28 and TRBJ2-7, with 7 bases lining up with TRBD2. The J segment lost 3 bases and the V segment lost 3 bases, leaving 14 bases of the junction unmatched. The CDR3 contains 17 residues. The germline V gene has CDR1 MDHEN and CDR2 SYDVKM.